Listed below are T cell receptor beta chains from one sample, sequenced in a study of blood T cell repertoires in COVID-19. Assay used: immunoSEQ multiplex PCR; TCRdb lists only in-frame clones, some missing. Of 140,000 to 150,000 clones listed, nearly 90% are singletons. What was sequenced was peripheral blood. These receptors all come from a man between 65 and 79 years old with acute or convalescent COVID-19. CDR3s include the opening cysteine and the closing phenylalanine or tryptophan. D genes are given only for firm matches. Size is omitted from some rows. Given values are once, few, many or a class for expanded clones.

d_gene: .
abundance: .
j_gene: TRBJ2-7
v_gene: TRBV2
CDR3aa: CASQARRDNYEQYF
CDR3nt: TGTGCCAGTCAAGCTCGCAGGGACAACTACGAGCAGTACTTC

d_gene: .
abundance: few
j_gene: TRBJ1-1
v_gene: TRBV10-3
CDR3aa: CAISERVASTEAFF
CDR3nt: TGTGCCATCAGTGAGCGGGTCGCGAGCACTGAAGCTTTCTTT

d_gene: .
abundance: .
j_gene: TRBJ1-4
v_gene: TRBV28
CDR3aa: CASSLGASREKLFF
CDR3nt: TGTGCCAGCAGTTTGGGGGCAAGTCGGGAAAAACTGTTTTTT

d_gene: TRBD1
abundance: .
j_gene: TRBJ1-2
v_gene: TRBV6-1
CDR3aa: CASSSGTGEIYGYTF
CDR3nt: TGTGCCAGCAGTTCCGGGACAGGGGAAATCTATGGCTACACCTTC

d_gene: .
abundance: .
j_gene: TRBJ1-3
v_gene: TRBV9
CDR3aa: CASSVATGSGGNTIYF
CDR3nt: TGTGCCAGCAGCGTAGCTACGGGGTCGGGGGGAAACACCATATATTTT

d_gene: TRBD2
abundance: .
j_gene: TRBJ2-5
v_gene: TRBV14
CDR3aa: CASSQGLATKTQYF
CDR3nt: TGTGCCAGCAGCCAGGGACTAGCTACGAAGACCCAGTACTTC

d_gene: .
abundance: .
j_gene: TRBJ1-1
v_gene: TRBV5-1
CDR3aa: CASSARVGNTEAFF
CDR3nt: TGCGCCAGCAGCGCCAGGGTAGGGAACACTGAAGCTTTCTTT

d_gene: .
abundance: once
j_gene: TRBJ2-7
v_gene: TRBV4-1
CDR3aa: CASSRFLAGASEQYF
CDR3nt: TGCGCCAGCAGCCGATTCCTGGCGGGGGCTAGCGAGCAGTACTTC

d_gene: .
abundance: .
j_gene: TRBJ1-2
v_gene: TRBV28
CDR3aa: CATRRGVNGYTF
CDR3nt: TGTGCCACCCGGCGGGGGGTTAATGGCTACACCTTC

d_gene: TRBD2
abundance: .
j_gene: TRBJ2-5
v_gene: TRBV3-1/TRBV3-2
CDR3aa: CASSQAWRGAAETQYF
CDR3nt: TGTGCCAGCAGCCAAGCTTGGCGGGGGGCCGCAGAGACCCAGTACTTC

d_gene: .
abundance: .
j_gene: TRBJ1-2
v_gene: TRBV6-5
CDR3aa: CASSGGNSYGYTF
CDR3nt: TGTGCCAGCAGCGGTGGTAACAGTTATGGCTACACCTTC

d_gene: .
abundance: .
j_gene: TRBJ1-3
v_gene: TRBV7-2
CDR3aa: CASSQRQNSGNTIYF
CDR3nt: TGTGCCAGCAGCCAACGACAGAACTCTGGAAACACCATATATTTT

d_gene: TRBD1
abundance: .
j_gene: TRBJ1-1
v_gene: TRBV7-9
CDR3aa: CASSGYRGRGTEAFF
CDR3nt: TGTGCCAGCAGCGGATACAGGGGGCGAGGGACTGAAGCTTTCTTT

d_gene: .
abundance: .
j_gene: TRBJ1-6
v_gene: TRBV2
CDR3aa: CASSERGVGSPLHF
CDR3nt: TGTGCCAGCAGTGAACGGGGGGTAGGCTCACCCCTCCACTTT

d_gene: TRBD2
abundance: .
j_gene: TRBJ2-5
v_gene: TRBV5-1
CDR3aa: CASSLARSGGAQETQYF
CDR3nt: TGCGCCAGCAGCTTGGCCAGGAGCGGGGGGGCCCAAGAGACCCAGTACTTC

d_gene: TRBD1
abundance: .
j_gene: TRBJ2-5
v_gene: TRBV5-1
CDR3aa: CASSTGHRGPFQETQYF
CDR3nt: TGCGCCAGCAGCACGGGCCACAGGGGCCCCTTCCAAGAGACCCAGTACTTC

d_gene: .
abundance: .
j_gene: TRBJ2-6
v_gene: TRBV11-3
CDR3aa: CASSLDFPVNSGANVLTF
CDR3nt: TGTGCCAGCAGCTTAGACTTCCCGGTGAACTCTGGGGCCAACGTCCTGACTTTC

d_gene: TRBD2
abundance: once
j_gene: TRBJ2-1
v_gene: TRBV19
CDR3aa: CASSIDPSGGSSYNEQFF
CDR3nt: TGTGCCAGTAGTATAGATCCCTCGGGGGGGAGCTCCTACAATGAGCAGTTCTTC

d_gene: TRBD2
abundance: .
j_gene: TRBJ2-3
v_gene: TRBV5-4
CDR3aa: CASSPTSGGGLDTQYF
CDR3nt: TGTGCCAGCAGTCCGACTAGCGGGGGTGGGTTAGATACGCAGTATTTT

d_gene: .
abundance: .
j_gene: TRBJ1-1
v_gene: TRBV5-4
CDR3aa: CASSRNKGQYTEAFF
CDR3nt: TGTGCCAGCAGCCGAAATAAGGGGCAGTACACTGAAGCTTTCTTT

d_gene: TRBD1
abundance: .
j_gene: TRBJ1-5
v_gene: TRBV19
CDR3aa: CASSTGQGGRNQPQHF
CDR3nt: TGTGCCAGTAGTACAGGACAGGGTGGGCGAAATCAGCCCCAGCATTTT

d_gene: TRBD1
abundance: few
j_gene: TRBJ1-1
v_gene: TRBV5-1
CDR3aa: CASSFWTGPNTEAFF
CDR3nt: TGCGCCAGCAGCTTCTGGACAGGGCCGAACACTGAAGCTTTCTTT

d_gene: TRBD1
abundance: .
j_gene: TRBJ1-1
v_gene: TRBV7-6
CDR3aa: CASSLVTGAVFTEAFF
CDR3nt: TGTGCCAGCAGCTTAGTAACAGGGGCAGTGTTCACTGAAGCTTTCTTT

d_gene: .
abundance: .
j_gene: TRBJ2-2
v_gene: TRBV9
CDR3aa: CASSVERLEAGELFF
CDR3nt: TGTGCCAGCAGCGTAGAAAGATTGGAGGCCGGGGAGCTGTTTTTT

d_gene: .
abundance: once
j_gene: TRBJ2-6
v_gene: TRBV28
CDR3aa: CASRRSGANVLTF
CDR3nt: TGTGCCAGCAGGAGATCTGGGGCCAACGTCCTGACTTTC

d_gene: .
abundance: .
j_gene: TRBJ2-2
v_gene: TRBV3-1/TRBV3-2
CDR3aa: CASSQDWGAGELFF
CDR3nt: TGTGCCAGCAGCCAAGACTGGGGGGCCGGGGAGCTGTTTTTT

d_gene: TRBD2
abundance: .
j_gene: TRBJ2-3
v_gene: TRBV3-1/TRBV3-2
CDR3aa: CASSWTSGGGDTQYF
CDR3nt: TGTGCCAGCAGCTGGACTAGCGGGGGGGGAGATACGCAGTATTTT

d_gene: .
abundance: .
j_gene: TRBJ1-1
v_gene: TRBV11-2
CDR3aa: CASSSSDRGGNTEAFF
CDR3nt: TGTGCCAGCAGCTCGTCCGACCGGGGGGGGAACACTGAAGCTTTCTTT

d_gene: .
abundance: .
j_gene: TRBJ2-7
v_gene: TRBV5-4
CDR3aa: CASSLSVLGLRAYEQYF
CDR3nt: TGTGCCAGCAGCTTGTCTGTTTTGGGCCTGAGAGCCTACGAGCAGTACTTC

d_gene: .
abundance: .
j_gene: TRBJ2-7
v_gene: TRBV6-6
CDR3aa: CASSYLDSTYEQYF
CDR3nt: TGTGCCAGCAGTTACCTTGACAGTACCTACGAGCAGTACTTC

d_gene: .
abundance: .
j_gene: TRBJ2-1
v_gene: TRBV19
CDR3aa: CASSIVGDNEQFF
CDR3nt: TGTGCCAGTAGTATAGTAGGGGACAATGAGCAGTTCTTC

d_gene: TRBD2
abundance: .
j_gene: TRBJ2-7
v_gene: TRBV30
CDR3aa: CAWSGEVGLAGTTYEQYF
CDR3nt: TGTGCCTGGAGTGGCGAGGTGGGGCTAGCGGGGACTACCTACGAGCAGTACTTC

d_gene: .
abundance: .
j_gene: TRBJ2-3
v_gene: TRBV4-2
CDR3aa: CASSPGTATDTQYF
CDR3nt: TGTGCCAGCAGCCCCGGGACTGCCACAGATACGCAGTATTTT

d_gene: TRBD1
abundance: .
j_gene: TRBJ1-2
v_gene: TRBV29-1
CDR3aa: CSVPSADRNYYGYTF
CDR3nt: TGCAGCGTTCCATCGGCGGACAGGAACTACTATGGCTACACCTTC

d_gene: .
abundance: .
j_gene: TRBJ2-1
v_gene: TRBV7-9
CDR3aa: CASSSGLNNEQFF
CDR3nt: TGTGCCAGCAGCTCGGGACTGAACAATGAGCAGTTCTTC

d_gene: .
abundance: .
j_gene: TRBJ1-1
v_gene: TRBV29-1
CDR3aa: CSVGTGYTEAFF
CDR3nt: TGCAGCGTTGGCACAGGGTACACTGAAGCTTTCTTT

d_gene: TRBD1
abundance: .
j_gene: TRBJ2-3
v_gene: TRBV5-4
CDR3aa: CASSFGTGANTQYF
CDR3nt: TGTGCCAGCAGTTTCGGGACAGGGGCAAATACGCAGTATTTT

d_gene: .
abundance: .
j_gene: TRBJ1-1
v_gene: TRBV5-1
CDR3aa: CASSPEVGLNTEAFF
CDR3nt: TGCGCCAGCAGCCCGGAGGTGGGTTTGAACACTGAAGCTTTCTTT

d_gene: .
abundance: .
j_gene: TRBJ2-5
v_gene: TRBV7-3
CDR3aa: CASSLNAGETQYF
CDR3nt: TGTGCCAGCAGCTTAAATGCGGGAGAGACCCAGTACTTC

d_gene: TRBD1
abundance: .
j_gene: TRBJ1-2
v_gene: TRBV13
CDR3aa: CASSTRQGAFYGYTF
CDR3nt: TGTGCCAGCAGCACCCGACAGGGAGCTTTTTATGGCTACACCTTC

d_gene: .
abundance: .
j_gene: TRBJ1-1
v_gene: TRBV19
CDR3aa: CAILTDRTEAFF
CDR3nt: TGTGCCATCCTGACGGACAGAACTGAAGCTTTCTTT

d_gene: TRBD1
abundance: .
j_gene: TRBJ1-1
v_gene: TRBV5-1
CDR3aa: CASSPVLTGGNTEAFF
CDR3nt: TGCGCCAGCAGCCCCGTTTTGACAGGGGGCAACACTGAAGCTTTCTTT

d_gene: TRBD2
abundance: .
j_gene: TRBJ2-3
v_gene: TRBV4-1
CDR3aa: CASSQSRTSGSSDTQYF
CDR3nt: TGCGCCAGCAGCCAATCCAGGACTAGCGGGTCCTCAGATACGCAGTATTTT

d_gene: TRBD1
abundance: .
j_gene: TRBJ1-2
v_gene: TRBV5-5
CDR3aa: CASSFVATGGNGYTF
CDR3nt: TGTGCCAGCAGCTTTGTTGCTACAGGGGGAAATGGCTACACCTTC

d_gene: .
abundance: .
j_gene: TRBJ1-1
v_gene: TRBV6-5
CDR3aa: CASSYLNQEAFF
CDR3nt: TGTGCCAGCAGTTATTTGAATCAGGAAGCTTTCTTT

d_gene: TRBD1
abundance: .
j_gene: TRBJ2-7
v_gene: TRBV11-2
CDR3aa: CASSSDRTSYEQYF
CDR3nt: TGTGCCAGCAGCTCGGACAGGACCTCCTACGAGCAGTACTTC